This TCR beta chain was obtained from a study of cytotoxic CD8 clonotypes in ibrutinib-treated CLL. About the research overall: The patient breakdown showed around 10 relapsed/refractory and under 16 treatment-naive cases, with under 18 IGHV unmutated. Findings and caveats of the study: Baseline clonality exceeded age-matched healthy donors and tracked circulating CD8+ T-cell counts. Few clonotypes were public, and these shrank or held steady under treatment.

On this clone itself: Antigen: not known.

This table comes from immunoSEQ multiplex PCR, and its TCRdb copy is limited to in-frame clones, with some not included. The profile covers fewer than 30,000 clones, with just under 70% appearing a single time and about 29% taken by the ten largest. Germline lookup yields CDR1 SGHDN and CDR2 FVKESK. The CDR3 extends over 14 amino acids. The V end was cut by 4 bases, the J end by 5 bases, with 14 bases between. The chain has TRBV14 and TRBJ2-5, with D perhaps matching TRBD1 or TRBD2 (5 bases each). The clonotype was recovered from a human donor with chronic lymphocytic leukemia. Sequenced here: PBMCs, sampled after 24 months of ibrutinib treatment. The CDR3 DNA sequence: TGTGCCAGCAGCCCCACTTTGGGGGTGGAGACCCAGTACTTC. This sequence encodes CASSPTLGVETQYF.